The clone carrying this T cell receptor beta chain occurred once. This sample is drawn from a study of preoperative IRX-2 immunotherapy in early breast cancer. Sequencing used immunoSEQ multiplex PCR; TCRdb keeps in-frame clones, though not all of them. The sample includes 24,000 or so clones, around nine tenths of them seen just once. Treatment of the sample: preoperative locoregional IRX-2 cytokine immunotherapy. The input for sequencing was tumor tissue, taken after IRX-2 immunotherapy. This TCR derives from a human donor with breast cancer.

CDR3 sequence reads: CSVEDRQGFGYTF. CDR3 nucleotides: TGCAGCGTTGAAGATAGGCAGGGCTTTGGCTACACCTTC. The chain joins TRBV29-1 to TRBJ1-2, with D tentatively TRBD1 (5 bases). The CDR3 covers 13 residues. Germline lookup yields CDR1 SQVTM and CDR2 ANQGSEA. Trimming left V 0 bases short and J 7 bases short, with 12 bases between. The full variable domain, completed using reference TRBV29-1 and TRBJ1-2, is SAVISQKPSRDICQRGTSLTIQCQVDSQVTMMFWYRQQPGQSLTLIATANQGSEATYESGFVIDKFPISRPNLTFSTLTVSNMSPEDSSIYLCSVEDRQGFGYTFGSGTRLTVV.